This TCR beta chain is from a study of OX40 agonist ivuxolimab in advanced cancers. About the research overall: The study treated patients with ivuxolimab, an agonistic anti-OX40 (CD134) antibody. Among those treated, three patients had partial responses, one with hepatocellular carcinoma and two with cutaneous melanoma.

Germline V CDR1 and CDR2: SGHKS, YYEKEE (reference sequence). Trimming took 3 bases from V and 6 from J, leaving 19 bases between them. This CDR3 has 15 amino acids. Using immunoSEQ multiplex PCR, the repertoire was profiled, and TCRdb retains in-frame clones only, with some absent. The repertoire holds 34,000 or so clones, with around 81% as singletons. Autoimmune disease history or systemic immunosuppression disqualified patients. Blood sampling was done at baseline, cycle 4 day 1, and cycle 7 day 1. This chain links TRBV5-5 with TRBJ2-7; TRBD1 might be the D (8 bases). This receptor was identified in an adult with an advanced solid tumor such as melanoma, head and neck, liver or kidney cancer. The sequenced sample was CD4+ or CD8+ T cells sorted from blood, obtained in a trial of the OX40 agonist ivuxolimab. CDR3 coding DNA: TGTGCCAGCAGCTCCGGACAGGGAGGGGCTACCGAGCAGTACTTC. Residues: CASSSGQGGATEQYF.